This TCR beta chain originates from a study of blood T cell repertoires in COVID-19. The wider study: The study drew acute and convalescent COVID-19 samples from the United States, Italy and Spain. PBMCs, B-cell-depleted T cells, or T cells provided the cDNA or gDNA that made up the material.

Per the original data handling: Reference gene primer amplification gave estimated nucleated cell counts. Sequenced by immunoSEQ multiplex PCR; TCRdb stores in-frame clones only, minus some. V, J and clone size derive from that table, while D and trimming were established from the DNA sequence. This repertoire shows around 130,000 clones, over 75% found once; its top ten account for about 4.2%. J lost 4 bases, V lost 4 bases, and 6 bases had no gene match. The CDR3 runs to 15 residues. Per germline, CDR1 KGHSH and CDR2 LQKENI. The genes are TRBV18 and TRBJ1-4; TRBD1 matches at 7 bases. The sequence was obtained from a woman in her 70s with acute or convalescent COVID-19. Sequencing input: peripheral blood. In DNA, the CDR3 is TGTGCCAGCTCACTTTACAGGGGCCTTAATGAAAAACTGTTTTTT. It codes for CASSLYRGLNEKLFF. Complete variable domain (other parts from reference TRBV18 and TRBJ1-4): NAGVMQNPRHLVRRRGQEARLRCSPMKGHSHVYWYRQLPEEGLKFMVYLQKENIIDESGMPKERFSAEFPKEGPSILRIQQVVRGDSAAYFCASSLYRGLNEKLFFGSGTQLSVL.